This paragraph covers one T cell receptor (beta chain) sequence. What this receptor recognizes is not known. No quality values exist for individual bases; no much larger clone is one base distant. These data belong to a study of CD8 T cells in Susac syndrome (dated by TCRdb to the late 2010s). About the full investigation: The study used repertoire sequencing to test whether antigen drove CD8+ T cell activation and differentiation in Susac syndrome.

Peripheral blood CD8+ and CD4+ T cells from healthy donors, Susac syndrome patients and multiple sclerosis patients were profiled by high-throughput TCR beta sequencing. The multiple sclerosis controls were treatment-naive patients who had stable or active relapsing-remitting disease and met the revised McDonald criteria. Bulk CD8+ and CD4+ T cells were purified by magnetic negative isolation, whereas CD8+ TEMRA cells were enriched by FACS. Blood was collected in EDTA tubes and processed within 24 hours, with PBMCs isolated through density gradient centrifugation. PBMCs intended for TCR sequencing were cryopreserved in liquid nitrogen and were subsequently thawed in a 37 degrees C water bath. The sorted or isolated CD4+, CD8+ and CD8+ TEMRA cells reached a purity of at least 90%. Unmatched junction bases come to 9, with V trimmed by 7 bases and J by 0 bases. CDR1 and CDR2 are read off the germline V gene as ENHRY and SYGVKD. Counted from cysteine to phenylalanine, this CDR3 has 15 amino acids. Left in the record is the CDR3 DNA by itself, 45 bases read in frame from the first base.

Broader findings and caveats from the paper: The number of individuals in the TCR sequencing and HLA analysis was recognized as being relatively small.

RNA was extracted using the RNeasy kit, and 0.5 to 1 microgram was reverse transcribed with random hexamers. TCR beta CDR3 regions were amplified with the immunoSEQ multiplex PCR assay covering 54 Vbeta and 13 Jbeta segments. Bias from PCR amplification was corrected by using a synthetic template baseline for primer optimization and for computational correction. Per the source publication's procedure: Reads were annotated to V, D and J genes per IMGT and analyzed with immunoSEQ Analyzer, keeping only productive sequences. Clonality was calculated as one minus the Shannon entropy normalized by log2 of the number of productive unique sequences. Public and private clones were assessed among the 100 most prevalent clones of each patient and control. A clone was defined as Susac-specific if it was absent from the healthy and MS cohorts, from about 1,100 published viral clones and from other ImmuneACCESS disease sequences. TCRdb passed the public sequencing reads through fastp at Q25 and MiXCR, retaining productive beta sequences. Each entry merges the rows of one CDR3 protein and shows their most common DNA and genes. None of the V and J calls come from the authors' own analysis; TCRdb made them. Counted in this sample were just over 300,000 distinct CDR3 sequences; approximately 90% of them appeared once. The ten largest clones take up roughly 0.059% of the sample.

The rearranged segments are TRBV10-3 and TRBJ2-7, and 7 junction bases match TRBD2. This sequence was found in a human donor with multiple sclerosis. The sample taken for sequencing was CD4+ T cells from PBMCs. The CDR3 corresponds to CAITPGSGASYEQYF. The base sequence is TGTGCCATCACCCCAGGGAGCGGGGCCTCCTACGAGCAGTACTTC.